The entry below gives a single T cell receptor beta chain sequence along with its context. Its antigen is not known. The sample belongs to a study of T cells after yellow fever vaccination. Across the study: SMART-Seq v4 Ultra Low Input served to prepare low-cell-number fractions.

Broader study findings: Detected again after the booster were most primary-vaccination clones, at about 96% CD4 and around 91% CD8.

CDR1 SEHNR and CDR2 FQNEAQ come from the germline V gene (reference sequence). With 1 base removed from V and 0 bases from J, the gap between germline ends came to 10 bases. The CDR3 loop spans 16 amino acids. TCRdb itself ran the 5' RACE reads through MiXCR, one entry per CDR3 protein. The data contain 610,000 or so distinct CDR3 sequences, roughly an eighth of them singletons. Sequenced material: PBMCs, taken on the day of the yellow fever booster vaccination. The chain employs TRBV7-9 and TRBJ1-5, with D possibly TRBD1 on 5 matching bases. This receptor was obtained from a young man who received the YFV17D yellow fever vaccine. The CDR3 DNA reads TGTGCCAGCAGCTTAGGGGGGGGAAATAGCAATCAGCCCCAGCATTTT. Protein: CASSLGGGNSNQPQHF.